Following are 4 T cell receptor beta chains from one sample sequenced in a study of post-analysis software for immune sequencing data. Overall study results and limits: Relative to controls, patients had 5 or 6 TRBV segments at higher frequency, with TRBV5-6, TRBV5-1 and TRBV20-1 among these.

These receptors are not linked to any known antigen. Unique molecular identifiers were present in the TCR beta cDNA libraries. In TCRdb, the PCR reads were re-called with MiXCR into one record per CDR3 protein. Among 180,000 or so distinct CDR3 sequences listed, roughly 28% were seen once. The sequenced sample was blood. The receptors here all came from a girl aged 2 to 17 with multiple sclerosis.

This clonotype has a handful of counts. The rearrangement uses TRBV7-2 and TRBJ2-5; TRBD1 is a possible D gene (6 bases). The germline gives CDR1 SGHTA, CDR2 FQGNSA. Deletions cut 0 bases from V and 9 bases from J, with 14 bases between. CDR3 length: 14 residues. The CDR3 spells CASSLAGQSPAQYF. CDR3 nucleotides: TGTGCCAGCAGCTTAGCTGGACAGAGCCCGGCCCAGTACTTC.

This clonotype was detected ten times or more. CDR3 DNA sequence: TGTGCCAGCAGTTTATCTTCTAGCGGTAGATACGAGCAGTACTTC. Encoded protein: CASSLSSSGRYEQYF. The chain recombines TRBV28 with TRBJ2-7, with TRBD2 matching 7 bases. The CDR3 has 15 residues. After removal of 1 base from V and 4 bases from J, the junction contained 7 bases not matched to a gene. Germline CDR1 and CDR2: MDHEN and SYDVKM.

This clonotype was seen repeatedly, ten times or more. The V gene is TRBV20-1, the J gene TRBJ1-4; TRBD1 is a possible D gene (5 bases). The germline V and J ends were trimmed by 3 bases and 7 bases, with 18 bases remaining between them. CDR1 is DFQATT and CDR2 is SNEGSKA in the germline V gene (reference sequence). The CDR3 is 15 amino acids. CDR3 region: CSASAVGVWTEKLFF. The CDR3 DNA reads TGCAGTGCTAGTGCCGTAGGGGTTTGGACTGAAAAACTGTTTTTT.

The table lists this clonotype with many counts. This rearrangement joins TRBV29-1 to TRBJ2-7; the D is unclear. This CDR3 region has 14 residues. Germline CDR1 is SQVTM and CDR2 is ANQGSEA. Trimming took 1 base from V and 0 from J, leaving 10 bases between them. The CDR3: CSVEVAGGSYEQYF. Here the CDR3 DNA reads TGCAGCGTTGAAGTGGCAGGTGGCTCCTACGAGCAGTACTTC.